The source of this TCR beta chain is a study of STAT3 mutations in large granular lymphocyte leukemia. Study findings and constraints: In 6 of 18 patients, new TCR clonotypes emerged after therapy. In several patients, dominant TCR clone burden exceeded STAT3 mutant burden. Every T-LGLL patient had at least one immunodominant TCRbeta clonotype. In some patients, a small highly pathogenic clone possibly went undetected.

Trimming removed 7 bases at V and 2 bases at J, with 13 bases between. Germline V gene lookup returns CDR1 LNHDA and CDR2 SQIVND (reference sequence). The CDR3 sequence is 14 residues long. On this clone itself: The target antigen is unknown.

Each sample's TCRbeta library yielded on average around 41,000 productive templates. Clones were read by immunoSEQ multiplex PCR, and TCRdb kept only the in-frame ones, dropping some. The sample lists under 20,000 clones, around 92% seen once, with about 45% in the top ten. This chain links TRBV19 with TRBJ2-3, with no clear D. The specimen was peripheral blood mononuclear cells. The TCR sequence derives from a man aged 55-75 years with T-cell large granular lymphocyte leukemia. Some clones in this sample may be carry-over from other donors' samples. The CDR3 region has the DNA TGTGCCAGTACCATGCGGTCAACCACAGATACGCAGTATTTT. Translated: CASTMRSTTDTQYF.